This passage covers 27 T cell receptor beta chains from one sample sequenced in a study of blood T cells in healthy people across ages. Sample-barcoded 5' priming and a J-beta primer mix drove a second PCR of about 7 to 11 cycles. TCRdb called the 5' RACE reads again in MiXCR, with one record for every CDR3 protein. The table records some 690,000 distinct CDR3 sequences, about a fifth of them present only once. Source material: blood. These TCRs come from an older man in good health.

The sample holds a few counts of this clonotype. The CDR3 loop is CASSEPPSAAQETQYF. The CDR3 coding sequence is TGCGCCAGCAGTGAGCCCCCCTCGGCTGCTCAAGAGACCCAGTACTTC. The chain is built from TRBV10-2 and TRBJ2-5, with D uncertain. Germline values: CDR1 WSHSY, CDR2 SAAADI. The CDR3 is 16 residues long. V was shortened by 2 bases and J by 2 bases, with 15 bases between the two germline ends.

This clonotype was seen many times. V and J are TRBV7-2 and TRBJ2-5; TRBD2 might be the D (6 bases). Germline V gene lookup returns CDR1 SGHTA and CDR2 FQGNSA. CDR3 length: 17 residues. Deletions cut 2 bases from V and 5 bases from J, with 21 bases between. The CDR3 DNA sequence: TGTGCCAGCAGCTTATCGGTCACTAGCATGTGGATGGAGACCCAGTACTTC. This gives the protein CASSLSVTSMWMETQYF.

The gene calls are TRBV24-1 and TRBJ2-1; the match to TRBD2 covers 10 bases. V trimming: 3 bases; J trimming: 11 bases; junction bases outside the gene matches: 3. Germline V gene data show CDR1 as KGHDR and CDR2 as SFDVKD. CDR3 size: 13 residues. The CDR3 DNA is TGTGCCACCAGTGATGGGACTAGCGTTCAGCAGTTCTTC. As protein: CATSDGTSVQQFF.

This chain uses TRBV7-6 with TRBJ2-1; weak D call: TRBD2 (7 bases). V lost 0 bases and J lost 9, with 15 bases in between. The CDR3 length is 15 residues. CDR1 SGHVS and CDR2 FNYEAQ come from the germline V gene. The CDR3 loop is CASSLAGGLLSEQFF. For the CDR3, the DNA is TGTGCCAGCAGCTTAGCGGGGGGGCTGTTGAGTGAGCAGTTCTTC.

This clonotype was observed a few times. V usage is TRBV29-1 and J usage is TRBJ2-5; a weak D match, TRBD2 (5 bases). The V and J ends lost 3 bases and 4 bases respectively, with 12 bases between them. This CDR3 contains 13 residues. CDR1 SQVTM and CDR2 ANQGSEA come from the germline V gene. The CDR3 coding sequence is TGCAGCGTTGATAACGGGAAGAGAGAGACCCAGTACTTC. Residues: CSVDNGKRETQYF.

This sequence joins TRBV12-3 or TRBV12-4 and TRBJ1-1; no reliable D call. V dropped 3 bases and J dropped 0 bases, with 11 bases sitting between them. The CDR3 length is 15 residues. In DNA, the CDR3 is TGTGCCAGCAGTTTTTCTGGCCCCGTGAACACTGAAGCTTTCTTT. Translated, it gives CASSFSGPVNTEAFF.

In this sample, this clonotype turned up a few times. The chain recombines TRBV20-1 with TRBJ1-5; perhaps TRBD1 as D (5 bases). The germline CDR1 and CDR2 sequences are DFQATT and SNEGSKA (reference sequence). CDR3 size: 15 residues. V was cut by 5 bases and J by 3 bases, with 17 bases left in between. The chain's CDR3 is CSAAASGTFNQPQHF. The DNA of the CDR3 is TGCAGTGCTGCGGCCTCCGGGACTTTCAATCAGCCCCAGCATTTT.

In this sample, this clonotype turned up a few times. The CDR3 coding sequence is TGTGCCAGCTCACCGGAGGCCGCTGGGGATAACGGGGAGCTGTTTTTT. Translation gives CASSPEAAGDNGELFF. V usage is TRBV18 and J usage is TRBJ2-2, with D tentatively TRBD2 (5 bases). This CDR3 region has 16 residues. The germline gives CDR1 KGHSH, CDR2 LQKENI. V lost 3 bases to trimming and J lost 7 bases, with 18 bases between them.

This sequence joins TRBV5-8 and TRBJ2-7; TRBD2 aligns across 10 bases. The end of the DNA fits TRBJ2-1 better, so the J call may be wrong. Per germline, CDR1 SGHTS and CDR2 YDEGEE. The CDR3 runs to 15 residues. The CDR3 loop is CASSREGLASNEQFF. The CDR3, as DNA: TGTGCCAGCAGCCGCGAGGGACTAGCGAGCAATGAGCAGTTCTTC.

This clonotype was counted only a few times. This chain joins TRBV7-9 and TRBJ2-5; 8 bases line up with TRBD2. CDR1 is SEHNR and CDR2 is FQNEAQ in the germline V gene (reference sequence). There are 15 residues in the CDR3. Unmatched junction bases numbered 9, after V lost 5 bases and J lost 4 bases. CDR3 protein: CASSPGGLALETQYF. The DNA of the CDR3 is TGTGCCAGCAGCCCCGGCGGACTAGCTTTAGAGACCCAGTACTTC.

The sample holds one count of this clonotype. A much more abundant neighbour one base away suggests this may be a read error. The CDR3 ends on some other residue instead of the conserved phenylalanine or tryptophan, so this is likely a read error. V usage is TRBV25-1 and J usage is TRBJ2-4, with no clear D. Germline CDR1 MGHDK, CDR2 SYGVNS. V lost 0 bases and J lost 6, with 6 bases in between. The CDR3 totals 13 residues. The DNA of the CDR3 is TGTGCCAGCAGTGAATATGGTGGAAACATTCAGTACATC. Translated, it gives CASSEYGGNIQYI.

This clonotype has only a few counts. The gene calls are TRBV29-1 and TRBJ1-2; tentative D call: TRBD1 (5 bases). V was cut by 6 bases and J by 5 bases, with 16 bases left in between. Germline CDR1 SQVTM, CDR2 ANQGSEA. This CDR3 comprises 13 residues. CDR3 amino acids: CSVATGTNYGYTF. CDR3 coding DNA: TGCAGCGTAGCCACCGGGACCAATTATGGCTACACCTTC.

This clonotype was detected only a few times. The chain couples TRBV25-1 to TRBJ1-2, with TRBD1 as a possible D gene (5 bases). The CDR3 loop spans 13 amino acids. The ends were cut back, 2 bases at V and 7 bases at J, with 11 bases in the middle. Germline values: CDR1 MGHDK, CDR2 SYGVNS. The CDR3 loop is CASSEERGSGYTF. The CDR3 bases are TGTGCCAGCAGTGAAGAACGGGGGTCTGGCTACACCTTC.

The CDR3 protein is CASSLAGGLNQPQHF. The CDR3 nucleotides are TGCGCCAGCAGCTTGGCGGGAGGACTCAATCAGCCCCAGCATTTT. The chain joins TRBV5-1 to TRBJ1-5; D gene ambiguous. Trimming took 0 bases from V and 3 from J, leaving 10 bases between them. This CDR3 has 15 residues. Germline V gene lookup returns CDR1 SGHRS and CDR2 YFSETQ.

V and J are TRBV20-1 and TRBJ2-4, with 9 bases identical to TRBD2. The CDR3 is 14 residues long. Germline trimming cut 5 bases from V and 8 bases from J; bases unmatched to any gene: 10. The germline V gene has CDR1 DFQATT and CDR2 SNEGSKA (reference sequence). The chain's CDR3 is CSAPPGTSRDIQYF. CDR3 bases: TGCAGTGCTCCCCCCGGGACTAGCAGGGACATTCAGTACTTC.

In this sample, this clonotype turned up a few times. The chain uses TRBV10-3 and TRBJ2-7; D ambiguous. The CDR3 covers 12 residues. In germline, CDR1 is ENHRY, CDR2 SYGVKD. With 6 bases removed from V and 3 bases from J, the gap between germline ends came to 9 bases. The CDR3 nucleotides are TGTGCCATCAGCGCGAGGAGCTACGAGCAGTACTTC. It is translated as CAISARSYEQYF.

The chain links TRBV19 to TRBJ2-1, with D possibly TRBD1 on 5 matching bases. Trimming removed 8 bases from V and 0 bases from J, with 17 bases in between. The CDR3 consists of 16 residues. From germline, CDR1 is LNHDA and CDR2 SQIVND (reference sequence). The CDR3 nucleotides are TGTGCCAGTGGTCCTCAGGGCAGAGGCTCCTACAATGAGCAGTTCTTC. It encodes CASGPQGRGSYNEQFF.

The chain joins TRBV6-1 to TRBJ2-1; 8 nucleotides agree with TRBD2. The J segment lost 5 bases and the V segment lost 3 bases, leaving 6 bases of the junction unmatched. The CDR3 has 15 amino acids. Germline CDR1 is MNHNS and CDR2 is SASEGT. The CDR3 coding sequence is TGTGCCAGCAGTGATGTTAGCGGGATCCACAATGAGCAGTTCTTC. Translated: CASSDVSGIHNEQFF.

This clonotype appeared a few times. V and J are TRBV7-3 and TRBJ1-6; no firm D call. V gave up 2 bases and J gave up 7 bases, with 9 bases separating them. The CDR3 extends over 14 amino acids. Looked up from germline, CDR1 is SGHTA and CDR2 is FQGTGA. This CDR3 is CASSLLDRNSPLHF. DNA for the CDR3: TGTGCCAGCAGCTTACTGGATAGAAATTCACCCCTCCACTTT.

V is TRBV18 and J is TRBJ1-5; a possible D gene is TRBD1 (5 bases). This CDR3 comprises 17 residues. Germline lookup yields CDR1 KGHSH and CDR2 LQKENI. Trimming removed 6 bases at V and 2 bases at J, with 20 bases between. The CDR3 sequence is CASSPTEGRGGNQPQHF. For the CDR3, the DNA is TGTGCCAGCTCCCCCACCGAGGGAAGGGGCGGCAATCAGCCCCAGCATTTT.

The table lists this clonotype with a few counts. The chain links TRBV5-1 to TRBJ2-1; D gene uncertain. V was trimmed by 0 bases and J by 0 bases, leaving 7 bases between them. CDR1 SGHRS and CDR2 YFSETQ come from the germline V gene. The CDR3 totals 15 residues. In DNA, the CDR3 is TGCGCCAGCAGCTTGGCACGGGTCTCCTACAATGAGCAGTTCTTC. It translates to CASSLARVSYNEQFF.

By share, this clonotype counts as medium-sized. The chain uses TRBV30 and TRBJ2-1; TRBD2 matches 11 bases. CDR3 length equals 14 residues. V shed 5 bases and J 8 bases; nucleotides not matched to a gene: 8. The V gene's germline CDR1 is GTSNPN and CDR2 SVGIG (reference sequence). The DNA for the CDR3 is TGTGCCTGGTCTTCCCTAGCGGGAGGCGATGAGCAGTTCTTC. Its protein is CAWSSLAGGDEQFF.

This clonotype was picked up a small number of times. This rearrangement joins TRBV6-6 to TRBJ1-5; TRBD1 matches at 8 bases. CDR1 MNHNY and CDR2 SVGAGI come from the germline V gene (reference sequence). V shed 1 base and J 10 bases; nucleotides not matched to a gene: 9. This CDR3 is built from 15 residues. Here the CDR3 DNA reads TGTGCCAGCAGTTACTTAGGACAGGGAGCAGGACCCCAGCATTTT. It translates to CASSYLGQGAGPQHF.

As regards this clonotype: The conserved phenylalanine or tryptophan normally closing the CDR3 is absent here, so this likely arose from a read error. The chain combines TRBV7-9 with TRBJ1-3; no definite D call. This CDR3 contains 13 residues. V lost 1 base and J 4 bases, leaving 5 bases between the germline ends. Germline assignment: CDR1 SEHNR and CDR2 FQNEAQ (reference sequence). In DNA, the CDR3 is TGTGCCAGCAGCTTAGAAAGCGGAAACACCATATATCTT. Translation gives CASSLESGNTIYL.

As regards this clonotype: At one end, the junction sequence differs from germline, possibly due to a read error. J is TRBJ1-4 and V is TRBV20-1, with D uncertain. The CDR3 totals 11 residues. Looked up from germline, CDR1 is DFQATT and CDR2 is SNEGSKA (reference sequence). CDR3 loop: CSPSWGGKLFF. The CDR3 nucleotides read TGCAGTCCTAGCTGGGGTGGAAAACTGTTTTTT.

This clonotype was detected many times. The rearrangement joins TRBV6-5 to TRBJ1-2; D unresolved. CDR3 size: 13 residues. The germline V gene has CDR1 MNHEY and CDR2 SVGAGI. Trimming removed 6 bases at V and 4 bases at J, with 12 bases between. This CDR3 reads CASSTDARYGYTF. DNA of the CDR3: TGTGCCAGCAGCACCGATGCTCGCTATGGCTACACCTTC.

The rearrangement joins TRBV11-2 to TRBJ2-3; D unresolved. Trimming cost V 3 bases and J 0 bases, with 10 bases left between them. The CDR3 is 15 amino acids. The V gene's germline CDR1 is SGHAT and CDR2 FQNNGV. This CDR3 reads CASSFSLSSTDTQYF. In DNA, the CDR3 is TGTGCCAGCAGCTTTTCCCTCTCTAGCACAGATACGCAGTATTTT.